This record looks at one T cell receptor (beta chain) sequence and its context. The CDR3 consists of 14 residues. Germline V gene lookup returns CDR1 MNHEY and CDR2 SMNVEV (reference sequence). The V end was cut by 5 bases, the J end by 0 bases, with 5 bases between. This sample was taken from a study of blood T cell repertoires in COVID-19. Turning to the study itself: Some COVID-19 samples were acute and others convalescent; all came from the United States, Italy and Spain. The cDNA or gDNA used as material had been derived from T cells, B-cell-depleted T cells, or PBMCs.

Generated by immunoSEQ multiplex PCR, the TCRdb table keeps only in-frame clones and is missing some. The sample records roughly 240,000 clones, around 85% being singletons. This chain uses TRBV27 with TRBJ2-6, with D uncertain. The source of this sequence is a woman aged 25 to 39 who had recovered from COVID-19. The sample taken for sequencing was peripheral blood. DNA of the CDR3: TGTGCCAGCAGTCCAGTCTCTGGGGCCAACGTCCTGACTTTC. It is translated as CASSPVSGANVLTF.